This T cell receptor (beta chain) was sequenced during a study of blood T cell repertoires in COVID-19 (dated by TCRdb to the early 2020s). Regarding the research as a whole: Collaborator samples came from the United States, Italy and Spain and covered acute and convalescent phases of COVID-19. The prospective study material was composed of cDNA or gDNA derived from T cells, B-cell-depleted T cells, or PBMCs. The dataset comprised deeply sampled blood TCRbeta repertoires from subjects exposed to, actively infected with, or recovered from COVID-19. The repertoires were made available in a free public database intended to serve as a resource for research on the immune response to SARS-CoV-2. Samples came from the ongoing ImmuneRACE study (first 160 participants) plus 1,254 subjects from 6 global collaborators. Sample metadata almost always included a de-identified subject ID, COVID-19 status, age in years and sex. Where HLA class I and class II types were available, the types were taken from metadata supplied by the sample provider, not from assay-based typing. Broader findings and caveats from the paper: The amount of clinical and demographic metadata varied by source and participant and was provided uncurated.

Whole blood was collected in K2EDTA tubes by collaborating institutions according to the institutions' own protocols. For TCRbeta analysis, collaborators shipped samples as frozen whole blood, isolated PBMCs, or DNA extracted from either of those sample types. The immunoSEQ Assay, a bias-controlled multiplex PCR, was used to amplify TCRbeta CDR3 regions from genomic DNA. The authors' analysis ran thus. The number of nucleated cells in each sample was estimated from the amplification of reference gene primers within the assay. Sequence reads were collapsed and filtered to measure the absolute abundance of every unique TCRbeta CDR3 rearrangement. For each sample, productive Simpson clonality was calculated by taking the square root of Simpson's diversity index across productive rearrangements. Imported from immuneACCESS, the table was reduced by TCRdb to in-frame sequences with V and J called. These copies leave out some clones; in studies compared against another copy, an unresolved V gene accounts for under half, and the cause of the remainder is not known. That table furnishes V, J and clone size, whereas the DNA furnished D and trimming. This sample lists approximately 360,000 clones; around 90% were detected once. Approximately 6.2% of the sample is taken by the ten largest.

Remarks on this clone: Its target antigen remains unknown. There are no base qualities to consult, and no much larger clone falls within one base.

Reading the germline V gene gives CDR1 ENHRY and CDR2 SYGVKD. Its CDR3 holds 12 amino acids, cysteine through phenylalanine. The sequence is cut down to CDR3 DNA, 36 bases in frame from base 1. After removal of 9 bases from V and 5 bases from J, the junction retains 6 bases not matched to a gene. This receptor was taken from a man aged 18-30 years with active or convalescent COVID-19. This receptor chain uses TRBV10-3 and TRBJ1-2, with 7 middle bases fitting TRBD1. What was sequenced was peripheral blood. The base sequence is TGTGCCATAGGTACAGGGGAATATGGCTACACCTTC. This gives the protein CAIGTGEYGYTF.